The next 23 T cell receptor beta chains were all read from a single sample in a study of cytomegalovirus exposure and HLA in healthy donors. The PCR made use of 60 Vbeta and 13 Jbeta primers. Produced via immunoSEQ multiplex PCR; TCRdb's table is partial and in-frame only. Of under 300,000 clones listed, about 80% are singletons. What was sequenced was PBMCs. The source of these receptors is a woman aged 55 to 70 in good health and CMV-seropositive.

This chain links TRBV5-1 with TRBJ2-1; 14 bases align to TRBD2. The V segment lost 4 bases and the J segment 8 bases; nucleotides outside the gene matches: 11. The CDR3 is 17 amino acids. The germline CDR1 and CDR2 sequences are SGHRS and YFSETQ. The CDR3 sequence: CASSKNSGLAGADEQFF. In DNA form, the CDR3 reads TGCGCCAGCAGCAAAAATTCGGGACTAGCGGGAGCTGATGAGCAGTTCTTC.

V is TRBV15 and J is TRBJ2-6; TRBD2 is a possible D gene (5 bases). Germline V gene data show CDR1 as LNHNV and CDR2 as YYDKDF (reference sequence). V lost 9 bases, J lost 4 bases, and 13 bases lay in between. This CDR3 comprises 14 residues. The CDR3 loop is CATEASGGANVLTF. DNA of the CDR3: TGTGCCACAGAGGCTTCGGGGGGGGCCAACGTCCTGACTTTC.

This chain connects TRBV4-1 to TRBJ2-7, with 9 bases identical to TRBD2. The germline V gene has CDR1 MGHRA and CDR2 YSYEKL. This CDR3 is 13 amino acids long. V was clipped by 3 bases and J by 7 bases; unmatched bases: 4. CDR3: CASSQGLASEQYF. The CDR3 DNA sequence: TGCGCCAGCAGCCAGGGACTAGCTTCTGAGCAGTACTTC.

The genes are TRBV4-3 and TRBJ2-7; tentatively, D is TRBD2 (6 bases). The CDR3 loop spans 13 amino acids. CDR1 is LGHNA, CDR2 YSLEER, per germline. V dropped 0 bases and J dropped 5 bases, with 8 bases sitting between them. CDR3 amino acids: CASSQDRRDEQYF. The DNA for the CDR3 is TGCGCCAGCAGCCAAGATCGGAGGGACGAGCAGTACTTC.

This chain uses TRBV6-5 with TRBJ1-2; a weak D match, TRBD1 (6 bases). This CDR3 spans 14 amino acids. The V gene lost 6 bases and the J gene lost 4 bases, with 15 bases spanning the gap. The germline gives CDR1 MNHEY, CDR2 SVGAGI. The CDR3 is CASSRDMILYGYTF. DNA for the CDR3: TGTGCCAGCAGCCGGGACATGATTCTCTATGGCTACACCTTC.

The chain links TRBV27 to TRBJ1-1, with D maybe TRBD1 (6 bases). Trimming stripped 0 bases from V and 6 bases from J, with 14 bases between. The CDR3 sequence is 15 residues long. The germline gives CDR1 MNHEY, CDR2 SMNVEV (reference sequence). The CDR3 protein is CASSLSTDSPAEAFF. CDR3 sequence (DNA): TGTGCCAGCAGTTTATCTACGGACAGCCCGGCTGAAGCTTTCTTT.

As DNA, the CDR3 is TGTGCCAGCAGGACAGGGGCCCCGAACACTGAAGCTTTCTTT. It encodes CASRTGAPNTEAFF. This sequence joins TRBV6-6 and TRBJ1-1; 8 positions agree with TRBD1. The CDR3 spans 14 residues. The ends lost 6 bases at V and 1 base at J; junction bases unmatched: 4. Germline V gives CDR1 MNHNY, CDR2 SVGAGI (reference sequence).

This clone appeared a few times. The V and J genes are TRBV5-6 and TRBJ1-4; no clear D. Per the germline V gene, CDR1 is SGHDT and CDR2 is YYEEEE. Trimming left V 0 bases short and J 12 bases short, with 15 bases between. This CDR3 has 14 residues. CDR3: CASSLVRSPEELFF. The CDR3 DNA is TGTGCCAGCAGCTTGGTCCGGTCCCCTGAGGAACTGTTTTTT.

In nucleotides, the CDR3 is TGTGCCAGCTCACATTCCTCTGTCCGAGGAAATGAGCAGTTCTTC. It translates to CASSHSSVRGNEQFF. The J gene is TRBJ2-1, the V gene TRBV18; no reliable D call. This CDR3 region has 15 residues. V was cut by 4 bases and J by 7 bases, with 17 bases left in between. Germline CDR1 reads KGHSH; CDR2 reads LQKENI.

Details on this clone: The junction shows a germline mismatch at one end, possibly a read error. The CDR3 here is CSSSFSDRNSYEQYF. The CDR3 DNA is TGTTCCAGCAGCTTCTCCGACAGGAACTCCTACGAGCAGTACTTC. The J gene is TRBJ2-7, the V gene TRBV7-9, with D maybe TRBD1 (6 bases). Germline V gene sequence: CDR1 SEHNR, CDR2 FQNEAQ (reference sequence). This CDR3 comprises 15 residues. The variable domain in full, with the rest retrieved from reference TRBV7-9 and TRBJ2-7, is DTGVSQNPRHKITKRGQNVTFRCDPISEHNRLYWYRQTLGQGPEFLTYFQNEAQLEKSRLLSDRFSAERPKGSFSTLEIQRTEQGDSAMYLCSSSFSDRNSYEQYFGPGTRLTVT.

This clone occurred once. This chain connects TRBV7-9 to TRBJ2-2; the match to TRBD2 covers 11 bases. This CDR3 spans 15 amino acids. From germline, CDR1 is SEHNR and CDR2 FQNEAQ (reference sequence). V shed 6 bases, J shed 5 bases, and the junction held 5 bases outside the gene matches. For the CDR3, the DNA is TGTGCCAGCAGGTTAACTAGCGGGAGTACCGGGGAGCTGTTTTTT. It specifies CASRLTSGSTGELFF.

The gene calls are TRBV19 and TRBJ2-3, with 11 bases identical to TRBD2. Germline V gives CDR1 LNHDA, CDR2 SQIVND (reference sequence). The ends lost 11 bases at V and 1 base at J; junction bases unmatched: 8. The length of the CDR3 is 15 residues. CDR3 sequence: CAVRTSGSRTDTQYF. The DNA for the CDR3 is TGTGCCGTCCGAACTAGCGGGAGTCGCACAGATACGCAGTATTTT.

The rearrangement joins TRBV5-1 to TRBJ2-7, with 9 nucleotides matching TRBD2. The CDR3 loop spans 14 amino acids. Germline CDR1 and CDR2: SGHRS and YFSETQ. J was trimmed by 4 bases and V by 6 bases; bases with no gene match: 8. The CDR3 region is CASTKGTSLYEQYF. The CDR3 bases are TGCGCCAGCACCAAGGGGACTAGCTTGTACGAGCAGTACTTC.

This chain joins TRBV6-5 and TRBJ2-1; no clear D. CDR1 and CDR2 from the germline V gene are MNHEY and SVGAGI. The CDR3 is made up of 13 amino acids. Deletions cut 0 bases from V and 6 bases from J, with 6 bases between. The CDR3 nucleotides read TGTGCCAGCAGTTACTCGAGACTCAATGAGCAGTTCTTC. This gives the protein CASSYSRLNEQFF.

This CDR3 is CASSPRGLNTEAFF. CDR3 DNA sequence: TGCGCCAGCAGCCCTCGGGGTCTGAACACTGAAGCTTTCTTT. The genes are TRBV5-1 and TRBJ1-1; D is unresolved. There are 14 residues in the CDR3. Trimming removed 4 bases from V and 0 bases from J, with 10 bases in between. Looked up from germline, CDR1 is SGHRS and CDR2 is YFSETQ. The entire variable domain, with the rest obtained from reference TRBV5-1 and TRBJ1-1, is as follows: KAGVTQTPRYLIKTRGQQVTLSCSPISGHRSVSWYQQTPGQGLQFLFEYFSETQRNKGNFPGRFSGRQFSNSRSEMNVSTLELGDSALYLCASSPRGLNTEAFFGQGTRLTVV.

This clone has a handful of counts. A far larger clone is just one base off, so this is likely a read error. J is TRBJ2-5 and V is TRBV5-8, with 11 positions matching TRBD2. The V segment lost 4 bases and the J segment 1 base; nucleotides outside the gene matches: 6. Per the germline V gene, CDR1 is SGHTS and CDR2 is YDEGEE. The CDR3 is 16 residues long. The CDR3 bases are TGTGCCAGCAGCCCCCGGACTAGCGGGTTCCAAGAGACCCAGTACTTC. It codes for CASSPRTSGFQETQYF.

CDR3 bases: TGCAGCGTTGAAGTGGGGCGGTTCTATGGCTACACCTTC. Translating gives CSVEVGRFYGYTF. This rearrangement joins TRBV29-1 to TRBJ1-2; possibly TRBD1 for D (5 bases). V dropped 1 base and J dropped 4 bases, with 10 bases sitting between them. There are 13 residues in the CDR3. Germline V gene lookup returns CDR1 SQVTM and CDR2 ANQGSEA.

The rearrangement joins TRBV5-4 to TRBJ1-2, with D possibly matching TRBD1 (6 bases). Germline V gene sequence: CDR1 SGHNT, CDR2 YYREEE (reference sequence). The CDR3 length is 13 residues. V was clipped by 4 bases and J by 5 bases, with 12 bases between them. The chain's CDR3 is CASSPGTQYGYTF. The CDR3, as DNA: TGTGCCAGCAGCCCCGGGACACAGTATGGCTACACCTTC.

CDR3 coding DNA: TGTGCCAGCAGTGAACAGGCGGGGTATCGCAATCAGCCCCAGCATTTT. Its protein is CASSEQAGYRNQPQHF. V gene TRBV2 combines with J gene TRBJ1-5; no definite D call. Trimming removed 2 bases at V and 2 bases at J, with 13 bases between. The CDR3 length is 16 residues. Germline V lookup: CDR1 SNHLY, CDR2 FYNNEI. Supplemented by reference TRBV2 and TRBJ1-5, the full variable domain reads EPEVTQTPSHQVTQMGQEVILRCVPISNHLYFYWYRQILGQKVEFLVSFYNNEISEKSEIFDDQFSVERPDGSNFTLKIRSTKLEDSAMYFCASSEQAGYRNQPQHFGDGTRLSIL.

The sample holds one count of this clone. J is TRBJ2-3 and V is TRBV6-4, with 8 bases identical to TRBD2. CDR3 length: 17 amino acids. The germline V gene has CDR1 MRHNA and CDR2 SNTAGT. Germline trimming cut 5 bases from V and 1 base from J; bases unmatched to any gene: 11. The CDR3 region has the DNA TGTGCCAGCAGTCTCAGTACCACTAGCGGAGGCACAGATACGCAGTATTTT. Its protein product is CASSLSTTSGGTDTQYF.

The rearrangement joins TRBV5-1 to TRBJ2-1, with D possibly matching TRBD2 (6 bases). Trimming pared 2 bases from V and 3 bases from J, leaving 15 bases between. CDR1 is SGHRS, CDR2 YFSETQ, per germline. This CDR3 contains 16 residues. The CDR3: CASSFDLAIVYNEQFF. The DNA for the CDR3 is TGCGCCAGCAGCTTTGATCTAGCGATCGTCTACAATGAGCAGTTCTTC.

The chain joins TRBV12-5 to TRBJ2-2, with D maybe TRBD2 (6 bases). The germline V and J ends were trimmed by 7 bases and 5 bases, with 14 bases remaining between them. Germline loops: CDR1 LGHNT, CDR2 FRNRAP. The CDR3 is 14 amino acids. The CDR3, as DNA: TGTGCTAGTGCCGGTGGAGGGAGGACCGGGGAGCTGTTTTTT. Protein product: CASAGGGRTGELFF.

With respect to this clone: An end of the junction differs from the germline gene, which may be a read error. The chain carries TRBV7-9 and TRBJ1-1; a weak D match, TRBD1 (6 bases). The germline V gene has CDR1 SEHNR and CDR2 FQNEAQ (reference sequence). This CDR3 is built from 12 residues. CDR3 in amino acids: CSSSAGVTEAFF. The CDR3 region has the DNA TGTTCCAGCAGCGCAGGGGTCACTGAAGCTTTCTTT.